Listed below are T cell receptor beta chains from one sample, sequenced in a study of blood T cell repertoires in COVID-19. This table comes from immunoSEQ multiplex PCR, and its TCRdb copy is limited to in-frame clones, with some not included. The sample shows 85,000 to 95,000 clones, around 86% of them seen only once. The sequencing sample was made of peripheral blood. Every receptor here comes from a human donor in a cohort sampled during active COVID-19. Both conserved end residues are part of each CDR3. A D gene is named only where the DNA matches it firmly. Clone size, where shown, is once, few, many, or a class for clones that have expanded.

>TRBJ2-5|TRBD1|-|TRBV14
CASSARDRGSETQYF
TGTGCCAGCAGCGCCCGGGACAGGGGTTCAGAGACCCAGTACTTC
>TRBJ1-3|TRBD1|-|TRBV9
CASSDTITGEKGNTIYF
TGTGCCAGCAGCGACACTATCACAGGGGAAAAGGGAAACACCATATATTTT
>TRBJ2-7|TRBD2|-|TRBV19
CASSPSRGGPYEQYF
TGTGCCAGTAGCCCCTCCCGGGGGGGACCCTACGAGCAGTACTTC
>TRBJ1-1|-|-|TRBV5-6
CASSSTRHEAFF
TGTGCCAGCAGCTCCACGAGACATGAAGCTTTCTTT
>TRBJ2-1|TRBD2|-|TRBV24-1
CATSASGGSYNEQFF
TGTGCCACCAGTGCTAGCGGGGGCTCCTACAATGAGCAGTTCTTC
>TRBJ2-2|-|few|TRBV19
CASSTGANTGELFF
TGTGCCAGTAGCACAGGTGCGAACACCGGGGAGCTGTTTTTT
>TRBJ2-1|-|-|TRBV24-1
CATSATRSYNEQFF
TGTGCCACCAGTGCGACTAGATCTTACAATGAGCAGTTCTTC
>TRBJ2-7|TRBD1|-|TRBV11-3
CASSFNRGSEQYF
TGTGCCAGCAGCTTTAACAGGGGGAGTGAGCAGTACTTC
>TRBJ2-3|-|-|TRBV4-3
CASSQRGTGTDTQYF
TGCGCCAGCAGCCAGCGGGGAACTGGCACAGATACGCAGTATTTT
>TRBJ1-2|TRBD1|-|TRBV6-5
CASSLGQGLNYGYTF
TGTGCCAGCAGTTTGGGACAGGGCCTCAACTATGGCTACACCTTC
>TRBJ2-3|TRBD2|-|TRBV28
CASRTPTSVPTDTQYF
TGTGCCAGCAGGACCCCCACTAGCGTCCCCACAGATACGCAGTATTTT
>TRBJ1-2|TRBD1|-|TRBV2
CASSRSQGDYGYTF
TGTGCCAGCAGTCGCTCACAGGGGGACTATGGCTACACCTTC
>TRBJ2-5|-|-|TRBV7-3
CASSPQQGETQYF
TGTGCCAGCAGCCCTCAACAGGGTGAGACCCAGTACTTC
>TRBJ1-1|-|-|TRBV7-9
CASSFVVNTEAFF
TGTGCCAGCAGCTTTGTAGTGAACACTGAAGCTTTCTTT
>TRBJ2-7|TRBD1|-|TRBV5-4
CASSLEGGGQGYEQYF
TGTGCCAGCAGCTTGGAAGGGGGGGGACAGGGGTACGAGCAGTACTTC
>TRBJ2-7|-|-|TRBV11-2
CASSSEWGRDYEQYF
TGTGCCAGCAGCTCGGAGTGGGGCAGGGACTACGAGCAGTACTTC
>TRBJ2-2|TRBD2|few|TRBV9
CASSTRGGETGELFF
TGTGCCAGCAGCACCCGGGGGGGCGAGACCGGGGAGCTGTTTTTT
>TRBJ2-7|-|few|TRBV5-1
CASSLGGQYEQYF
TGCGCCAGCAGCTTGGGCGGACAATACGAGCAGTACTTC
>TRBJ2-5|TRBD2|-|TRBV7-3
CASSLGGSGSQTQYF
TGTGCCAGCAGCTTAGGCGGTAGCGGGAGTCAGACCCAGTACTTC
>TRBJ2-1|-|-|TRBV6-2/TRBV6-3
CASSYQAEEQFF
TGTGCCAGCAGCTATCAGGCAGAGGAGCAGTTCTTC
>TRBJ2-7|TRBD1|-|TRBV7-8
CASSLGQGTVYEQYF
TGTGCCAGCAGCTTAGGACAGGGGACTGTTTACGAGCAGTACTTC
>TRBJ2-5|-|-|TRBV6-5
CASSYEETQYF
TGTGCCAGCAGTTACGAGGAGACCCAGTACTTC
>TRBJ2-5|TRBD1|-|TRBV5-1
CASRAGTGRETQYF
TGCGCCAGCAGGGCCGGGACAGGGAGGGAGACCCAGTACTTC
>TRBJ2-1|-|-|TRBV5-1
CASSLDSSYNEQFF
TGCGCCAGCAGCTTGGACAGCTCCTACAATGAGCAGTTCTTC
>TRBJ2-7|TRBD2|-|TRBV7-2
CASSPQRLAGGPQTYEQYF
TGTGCCAGCAGCCCGCAGCGACTAGCGGGAGGCCCTCAGACCTACGAGCAGTACTTC
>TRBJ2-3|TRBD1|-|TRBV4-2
CASSQGQGQKEQYF
TGTGCCAGCAGTCAGGGACAGGGACAGAAGGAGCAGTATTTT
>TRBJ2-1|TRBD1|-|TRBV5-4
CASSLGQGGKYNEQFF
TGTGCCAGCAGCCTAGGACAGGGGGGAAAATACAATGAGCAGTTCTTC
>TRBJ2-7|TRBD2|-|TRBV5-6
CASSFWPSGDEQYF
TGTGCCAGCAGCTTCTGGCCTAGCGGTGACGAGCAGTACTTC
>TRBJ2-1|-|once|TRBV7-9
CASSSLEYEQFF
TGTGCCAGCAGCTCGCTGGAGTATGAGCAGTTCTTC
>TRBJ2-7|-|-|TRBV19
CASSYTQGAEQYF
TGTGCCAGTAGCTATACACAGGGTGCCGAGCAGTACTTC
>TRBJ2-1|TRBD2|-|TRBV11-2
CASSLAPTSGRVGNEQFF
TGTGCCAGCAGCTTAGCACCGACTAGCGGGAGGGTGGGGAATGAGCAGTTCTTC
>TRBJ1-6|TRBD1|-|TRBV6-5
CASRDRDNSPLHF
TGTGCCAGCAGGGACAGGGATAATTCACCCCTCCACTTT
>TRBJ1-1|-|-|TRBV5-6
CASSLGGLNTEAFF
TGTGCCAGCAGCTTGGGAGGTTTGAACACTGAAGCTTTCTTT
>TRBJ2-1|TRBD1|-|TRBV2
CASSEQGASYNEQFF
TGTGCCAGCAGTGAACAGGGGGCCTCCTACAATGAGCAGTTCTTC
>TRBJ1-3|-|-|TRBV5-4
CASREERSGNTIYF
TGTGCCAGCCGGGAGGAGAGGTCTGGAAACACCATATATTTT
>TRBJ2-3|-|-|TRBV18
CASSPEGSDTQYF
TGTGCCAGCTCACCAGAGGGATCCGATACGCAGTATTTT
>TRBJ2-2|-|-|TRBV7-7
CASSPTRQNTGELFF
TGTGCCAGCAGCCCGACCAGACAGAACACCGGGGAGCTGTTTTTT
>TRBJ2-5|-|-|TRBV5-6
CASSLANTGPILEETQYF
TGTGCCAGCAGCTTGGCCAATACAGGGCCCATCCTCGAAGAGACCCAGTACTTC
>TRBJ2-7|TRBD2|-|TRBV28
CASSPVSGRPPYEQYF
TGTGCCAGCAGTCCAGTTAGCGGGAGACCCCCCTACGAGCAGTACTTC
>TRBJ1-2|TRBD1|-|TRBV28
CASSHPLDRGGGYTF
TGTGCCAGCAGTCACCCCCTCGACAGGGGTGGTGGCTACACCTTC